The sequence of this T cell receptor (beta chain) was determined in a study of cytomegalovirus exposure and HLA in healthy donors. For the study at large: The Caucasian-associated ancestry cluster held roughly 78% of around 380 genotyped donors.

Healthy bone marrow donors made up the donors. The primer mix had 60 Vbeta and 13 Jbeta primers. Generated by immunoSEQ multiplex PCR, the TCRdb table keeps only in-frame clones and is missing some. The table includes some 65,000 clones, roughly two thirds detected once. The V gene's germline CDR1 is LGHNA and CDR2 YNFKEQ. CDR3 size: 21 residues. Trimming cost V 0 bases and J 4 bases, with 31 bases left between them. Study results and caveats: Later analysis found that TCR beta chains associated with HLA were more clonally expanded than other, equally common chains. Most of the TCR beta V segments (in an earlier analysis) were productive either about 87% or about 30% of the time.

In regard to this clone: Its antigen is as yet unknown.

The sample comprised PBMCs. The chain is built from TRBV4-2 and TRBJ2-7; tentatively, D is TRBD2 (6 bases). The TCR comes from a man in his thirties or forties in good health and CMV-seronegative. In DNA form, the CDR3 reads TGTGCCAGCAGCCAAGACTCTTCCCCGGGAGCCGAATCAGGCGAGAGGTACGAGCAGTACTTC. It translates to CASSQDSSPGAESGERYEQYF.